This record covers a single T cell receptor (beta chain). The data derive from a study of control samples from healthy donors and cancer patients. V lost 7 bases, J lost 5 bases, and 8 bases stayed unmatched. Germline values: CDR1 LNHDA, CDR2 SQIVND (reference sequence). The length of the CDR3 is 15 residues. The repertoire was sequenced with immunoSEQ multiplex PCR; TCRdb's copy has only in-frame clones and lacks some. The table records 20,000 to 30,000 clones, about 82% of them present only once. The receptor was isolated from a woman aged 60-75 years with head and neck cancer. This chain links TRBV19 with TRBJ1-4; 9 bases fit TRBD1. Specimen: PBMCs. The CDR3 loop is CASTQGGTGNEKLFF. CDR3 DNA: TGTGCCAGTACCCAGGGGGGGACAGGGAATGAAAAACTGTTTTTT.